These 25 T cell receptor beta chains came from one sample sequenced in a study of radiation and T cells in renal cell carcinoma. Some clones are missing from TCRdb's copy, which holds only in-frame ones; the method was immunoSEQ multiplex PCR. The sample shows 15,000 to 20,000 clones, over 45% of them seen only once. Treatment described: 15 Gy SBRT to primary tumor, nephrectomy 4 weeks later. Sequencing used tumor tissue, obtained from a patient whose treatment included radiotherapy and nephrectomy. Every receptor here comes from a man aged 50 or older with renal cell carcinoma.

The rearrangement links TRBV19 to TRBJ2-5; 7 positions agree with TRBD1. The CDR3 spans 15 residues. CDR1 LNHDA and CDR2 SQIVND come from the germline V gene (reference sequence). J lost 2 bases, V lost 7 bases, and 10 bases had no gene match. The CDR3 nucleotides read TGTGCCAGTACCAGGACAAGGGACAGTCAAGAGACCCAGTACTTC. Its protein is CASTRTRDSQETQYF.

The V and J genes are TRBV27 and TRBJ2-7, with a tentative D call TRBD1 (5 bases). This CDR3 region has 15 residues. Trimming took 0 bases from V and 3 from J, leaving 12 bases between them. The germline gives CDR1 MNHEY, CDR2 SMNVEV (reference sequence). CDR3 residues: CASSLSVRASYEQYF. CDR3 DNA: TGTGCCAGCAGTTTATCTGTCAGGGCGAGCTACGAGCAGTACTTC.

The V gene is TRBV10-3, the J gene TRBJ2-3; no clear D. This CDR3 has 13 amino acids. V was pared by 7 bases and J by 6 bases, with 14 bases between. The V gene's germline CDR1 is ENHRY and CDR2 SYGVKD. CDR3 in DNA: TGTGCCATCACCCCCCAGCAGTCCGATACGCAGTATTTT. Its translation: CAITPQQSDTQYF.

The J gene is TRBJ1-2, the V gene TRBV5-4; the match to TRBD1 covers 10 bases. The germline V gene has CDR1 SGHNT and CDR2 YYREEE (reference sequence). Trimming took 0 bases from V and 8 from J; bases not matched to a gene: 4. The CDR3 covers 14 residues. The CDR3 here is CASSLAGTGVGYTF. CDR3 nucleotides: TGTGCCAGCAGCTTGGCCGGGACAGGGGTCGGCTACACCTTC. Based on the CDR3 plus reference TRBV5-4 and TRBJ1-2, the full variable domain is ETGVTQSPTHLIKTRGQQVTLRCSSQSGHNTVSWYQQALGQGPQFIFQYYREEENGRGNFPPRFSGLQFPNYSSELNVNALELDDSALYLCASSLAGTGVGYTFGSGTRLTVV.

This rearrangement joins TRBV2 to TRBJ2-3; TRBD1 agrees at 8 bases. The junction had 4 bases not matched to a gene; V was cut back by 6 bases and J by 2 bases. The germline V gene has CDR1 SNHLY and CDR2 FYNNEI. The CDR3 spans 14 residues. The CDR3 sequence: CASRWDRITDTQYF. CDR3 sequence (DNA): TGTGCCAGCAGGTGGGACAGGATCACAGATACGCAGTATTTT. Variable domain in full (rest from reference TRBV2 and TRBJ2-3): EPEVTQTPSHQVTQMGQEVILRCVPISNHLYFYWYRQILGQKVEFLVSFYNNEISEKSEIFDDQFSVERPDGSNFTLKIRSTKLEDSAMYFCASRWDRITDTQYFGPGTRLTVL.

This sequence joins TRBV13 and TRBJ2-2; 7 bases are shared with TRBD1. From germline, CDR1 is PRHDT and CDR2 FYEKMQ (reference sequence). This CDR3 has 16 residues. Trimming cost V 7 bases and J 0 bases; bases outside gene matches: 8. The CDR3 reads CASTHQDRPNTGELFF. DNA of the CDR3: TGTGCCAGCACCCACCAGGACAGGCCGAACACCGGGGAGCTGTTTTTT.

CDR3 region: CASSSAGGPNTEAFF. Written as DNA, the CDR3 is TGTGCCAGCAGCTCGGCGGGGGGCCCGAACACTGAAGCTTTCTTT. J is TRBJ1-1 and V is TRBV5-4; TRBD1 might be the D (6 bases). The CDR3 has 15 residues. V gave up 3 bases and J gave up 1 base, with 13 bases separating them. CDR1 is SGHNT, CDR2 YYREEE, per germline (reference sequence). The full variable domain, in which reference TRBV5-4 and TRBJ1-1 provide the parts outside the CDR3, is ETGVTQSPTHLIKTRGQQVTLRCSSQSGHNTVSWYQQALGQGPQFIFQYYREEENGRGNFPPRFSGLQFPNYSSELNVNALELDDSALYLCASSSAGGPNTEAFFGQGTRLTVV.

This clone came up once. Other DNA sequences in the sample encode the same CDR3. The gene calls are TRBV4-1 and TRBJ2-5, with TRBD2 identical over 7 bases. V shed 4 bases, J shed 4 bases, and the junction held 6 bases outside the gene matches. The CDR3 is 14 residues long. Per germline, CDR1 MGHRA and CDR2 YSYEKL. CDR3 sequence: CASSPLRGSETQYF. As DNA, the CDR3 is TGCGCCAGCAGCCCATTGCGGGGGTCAGAGACCCAGTACTTC.

V gene TRBV6-4 combines with J gene TRBJ1-1; D is possibly TRBD1 (5 bases). Germline V CDR1 and CDR2: MRHNA, SNTAGT. The CDR3 length is 14 residues. V was clipped by 2 bases and J by 6 bases, with 13 bases between them. The CDR3 nucleotides read TGTGCCAGCAGTGACGAAGCGGGGCAGGCTGAAGCTTTCTTT. This translates into CASSDEAGQAEAFF.

This chain uses TRBV6-5 with TRBJ1-3; tentative D call: TRBD1 (5 bases). Per the germline V gene, CDR1 is MNHEY and CDR2 is SVGAGI. This CDR3 is 14 amino acids long. Trimming removed 6 bases from V and 4 bases from J, with 13 bases in between. DNA of the CDR3: TGTGCCAGCAGCCTCGCAGGGACCGGAAACACCATATATTTT. This encodes CASSLAGTGNTIYF.

In its sample, this clone was seen a few times. The chain uses TRBV4-3 and TRBJ2-3, with D perhaps matching TRBD2 (7 bases). The CDR3 contains 17 residues. With 1 base removed from V and 3 bases from J, the gap between germline ends came to 17 bases. Germline assignment: CDR1 LGHNA and CDR2 YSLEER. Written as DNA, the CDR3 is TGCGCCAGCAGCCAAGGCGGGGGCGGGGGAAGTACAGATACGCAGTATTTT. It is translated as CASSQGGGGGSTDTQYF.

The chain links TRBV28 to TRBJ2-3; D is ambiguous. The germline CDR1 and CDR2 sequences are MDHEN and SYDVKM. Trimming stripped 3 bases from V and 1 base from J, with 8 bases between. The CDR3 totals 14 residues. The DNA for the CDR3 is TGTGCCAGCAGTTTTCTCTCTGGCACAGATACGCAGTATTTT. Its protein is CASSFLSGTDTQYF. The full variable domain, in which reference TRBV28 and TRBJ2-3 provide the parts outside the CDR3, is DVKVTQSSRYLVKRTGEKVFLECVQDMDHENMFWYRQDPGLGLRLIYFSYDVKMKEKGDIPEGYSVSREKKERFSLILESASTNQTSMYLCASSFLSGTDTQYFGPGTRLTVL.

The chain's CDR3 is CASAYLGGVSTDTQYF. CDR3 nucleotide sequence: TGTGCCAGCGCTTACCTTGGCGGGGTAAGCACAGATACGCAGTATTTT. This chain joins TRBV6-6 and TRBJ2-3; D may be TRBD2 (6 bases). V dropped 8 bases and J dropped 0 bases, with 18 bases sitting between them. CDR3 length equals 16 residues. CDR1 MNHNY and CDR2 SVGAGI come from the germline V gene (reference sequence).

The gene calls are TRBV5-4 and TRBJ2-3, with a tentative D call TRBD2 (6 bases). Germline-derived CDR1 and CDR2 are SGHNT and YYREEE (reference sequence). This CDR3 comprises 15 residues. Trimming took off 1 base at V and 4 bases at J, with 13 bases between the two ends. The CDR3 nucleotides read TGTGCCAGCAGCTTGAACCCGGGAGTCGCAGATACGCAGTATTTT. Protein product: CASSLNPGVADTQYF.

The V gene is TRBV27, the J gene TRBJ2-3; D call uncertain. This CDR3 has 12 amino acids. The germline gives CDR1 MNHEY, CDR2 SMNVEV (reference sequence). V lost 5 bases and J lost 5, with 8 bases in between. The CDR3 is CASSLSRDTQYF. In DNA form, the CDR3 reads TGTGCCAGCAGTCTTAGTCGAGATACGCAGTATTTT.

This clone was seen only a few times. The chain couples TRBV2 to TRBJ1-1; TRBD1 aligns across 7 bases. The germline V gene encodes CDR1 SNHLY and CDR2 FYNNEI. CDR3 size: 15 residues. V was clipped by 6 bases and J by 8 bases; unmatched bases: 15. The CDR3 region is CASSPRQGGLEEAFF. CDR3 in DNA: TGTGCCAGCAGCCCACGACAGGGCGGGTTGGAGGAAGCTTTCTTT.

The chain carries TRBV7-8 and TRBJ2-6, with no clear D. With 5 bases removed from V and 2 bases from J, the gap between germline ends came to 16 bases. CDR3 length: 17 residues. Germline values: CDR1 SGHVS, CDR2 FQNEAQ. The CDR3 spells CASSRSGRAAGANVLTF. The CDR3, as DNA: TGTGCCAGCAGCAGATCCGGACGGGCCGCTGGGGCCAACGTCCTGACTTTC.

J is TRBJ1-1 and V is TRBV29-1, with no clear D. V lost 4 bases to trimming and J lost 2 bases, with 11 bases between them. In germline, CDR1 is SQVTM, CDR2 ANQGSEA. The CDR3 is made up of 13 amino acids. DNA for the CDR3: TGCAGCGTTGTACGGCAGAGCAACACTGAAGCTTTCTTT. It is translated as CSVVRQSNTEAFF.

CDR3 nucleotides: TGTGCCAGCAGTAAAAACAGGGGGTACAATGAGCAGTTCTTC. It specifies CASSKNRGYNEQFF. The chain recombines TRBV6-5 with TRBJ2-1; 8 nucleotides agree with TRBD1. The germline V gene encodes CDR1 MNHEY and CDR2 SVGAGI. Trimming took 5 bases from V and 4 from J; bases not matched to a gene: 4. The CDR3 spans 14 residues.

The rearrangement links TRBV5-1 to TRBJ2-3, with D possibly TRBD2 on 6 matching bases. Germline values: CDR1 SGHRS, CDR2 YFSETQ. Trimming shortened V by 1 base and J by 5 bases, and 14 bases separated the two germline ends. This CDR3 spans 15 amino acids. The chain's CDR3 is CASSLNAGSGDTQYF. DNA of the CDR3: TGCGCCAGCAGCTTGAATGCGGGATCGGGAGATACGCAGTATTTT.

J is TRBJ1-2 and V is TRBV4-1; a weak D match, TRBD1 (5 bases). V was cut by 4 bases and J by 3 bases, with 15 bases left in between. Germline assignment: CDR1 MGHRA and CDR2 YSYEKL. The CDR3 loop spans 15 amino acids. The CDR3 here is CASSRVDRADYGYTF. The CDR3 DNA follows: TGCGCCAGCAGCCGAGTCGACAGAGCCGACTATGGCTACACCTTC.

The chain is built from TRBV29-1 and TRBJ2-5; D is uncertain. The V end was cut by 4 bases, the J end by 3 bases, with 12 bases between. The CDR3 is made up of 13 amino acids. Germline V CDR1 and CDR2: SQVTM, ANQGSEA. The CDR3 region has the DNA TGCAGCGTTGCCTGGGTCCTAAAAGAGACCCAGTACTTC. This codes for CSVAWVLKETQYF.

The chain links TRBV6-1 to TRBJ2-7; no clear D gene. CDR3 length equals 13 residues. Trimming left V 6 bases short and J 2 bases short, with 11 bases between. Looked up from germline, CDR1 is MNHNS and CDR2 is SASEGT. As DNA, the CDR3 is TGTGCCAGCAGCGCCAGCGAACCCTACGAGCAGTACTTC. Protein sequence: CASSASEPYEQYF.

The chain carries TRBV6-1 and TRBJ2-3; no clear D gene. The germline V gene encodes CDR1 MNHNS and CDR2 SASEGT. There are 13 residues in the CDR3. V shed 1 base and J shed 6 bases, with 8 bases lying between them. The CDR3 nucleotides are TGTGCCAGCAGTGAAGTATTCCGGGATACGCAGTATTTT. Amino acids: CASSEVFRDTQYF.

The V gene is TRBV7-6, the J gene TRBJ2-1, with D perhaps TRBD2 (8 bases). Germline assignment: CDR1 SGHVS and CDR2 FNYEAQ. Trimming took 4 bases from V and 0 from J, leaving 16 bases between them. The length of the CDR3 is 17 residues. The DNA for the CDR3 is TGTGCCAGCAGCTCGAGCGGGGGACAGAGCTCCTACAATGAGCAGTTCTTC. Translating it yields CASSSSGGQSSYNEQFF.